The entry below describes one TCR beta chain. The sample belongs to a study of blood T cell repertoires in COVID-19. V lost 0 bases, J lost 1 base, and 6 bases lay in between. The germline V gene encodes CDR1 LGHNA and CDR2 YNFKEQ. The CDR3 contains 14 residues. Method: immunoSEQ multiplex PCR; TCRdb's copy keeps in-frame clones and lacks some. The sample lists about 130,000 clones, roughly 77% seen once, with 4% to 5% in the top ten. Sequencing input: peripheral blood. The chain combines TRBV4-2 with TRBJ1-1; no clear D. The receptor comes from a woman between 70 and 85 years old with COVID-19, enrolled during active disease. The CDR3 DNA reads TGTGCCAGCAGCCAAGAGTACGGGAACACTGAAGCTTTCTTT. The encoded protein is CASSQEYGNTEAFF.